These 26 T cell receptor beta chains share one sample of origin, sequenced in a study of blood T cell repertoires in COVID-19. Assay used: immunoSEQ multiplex PCR; TCRdb lists only in-frame clones, some missing. The sample has around 500,000 clones, 80% to 90% seen once. Sequencing used peripheral blood. Source of these receptors: a human donor in a cohort sampled during active COVID-19.

The J gene is TRBJ1-2, the V gene TRBV7-2; 7 positions agree with TRBD1. Unmatched junction bases numbered 7, after V lost 4 bases and J lost 5 bases. The CDR3 is 14 residues long. Germline CDR1 is SGHTA and CDR2 is FQGNSA. CDR3 in DNA: TGTGCCAGCAGCTCAAACTCAGGGGGTTATGGCTACACCTTC. Translated: CASSSNSGGYGYTF. The full variable domain, its missing parts supplied by reference TRBV7-2 and TRBJ1-2, is GAGVSQSPSNKVTEKGKDVELRCDPISGHTALYWYRQSLGQGLEFLIYFQGNSAPDKSGLPSDRFSAERTGGSVSTLTIQRTQQEDSAVYLCASSSNSGGYGYTFGSGTRLTVV.

J is TRBJ1-3 and V is TRBV11-2, with D possibly being TRBD1 (6 bases). V was pared by 7 bases and J by 0 bases, with 13 bases between. Germline V CDR1 and CDR2: SGHAT, FQNNGV. This CDR3 spans 15 amino acids. CDR3 loop: CASTTTGISGNTIYF. Written as DNA, the CDR3 is TGTGCCAGCACCACGACAGGAATCTCTGGAAACACCATATATTTT.

The V call is TRBV9, the J call TRBJ1-6; D is possibly TRBD1 (6 bases). V lost 2 bases and J 6 bases, leaving 12 bases between the germline ends. Germline CDR1 reads SGDLS; CDR2 reads YYNGEE. The CDR3 covers 15 residues. The CDR3 region is CASSVGRTANSPLHF. The CDR3 DNA is TGTGCCAGCAGCGTGGGACGGACAGCTAATTCACCCCTCCACTTT.

The genes are TRBV20-1 and TRBJ1-2, with a tentative D call TRBD1 (6 bases). CDR1 is DFQATT, CDR2 SNEGSKA, per germline (reference sequence). V was cut by 3 bases and J by 8 bases, with 13 bases left in between. The CDR3 runs 12 residues. The CDR3 sequence: CSASAGVDGYTF. For the CDR3, the DNA is TGCAGTGCTAGTGCAGGGGTAGACGGCTACACCTTC.

The V gene is TRBV29-1, the J gene TRBJ1-1, with 8 bases identical to TRBD1. CDR3 length equals 14 residues. Germline V gives CDR1 SQVTM, CDR2 ANQGSEA. The trim removed 7 bases at V and 1 base at J, leaving 8 bases unmatched. The CDR3, as DNA: TGCAGCGCAGACCTACAGGGGGGGAACACTGAAGCTTTCTTT. Translation: CSADLQGGNTEAFF. Variable domain in full (rest from reference TRBV29-1 and TRBJ1-1): SAVISQKPSRDICQRGTSLTIQCQVDSQVTMMFWYRQQPGQSLTLIATANQGSEATYESGFVIDKFPISRPNLTFSTLTVSNMSPEDSSIYLCSADLQGGNTEAFFGQGTRLTVV.

J is TRBJ1-3 and V is TRBV18; 7 bases match TRBD1. CDR1 is KGHSH, CDR2 LQKENI, per germline. V gave up 4 bases and J gave up 4 bases; unmatched junction bases: 7. CDR3 size: 15 residues. The CDR3 nucleotides read TGTGCCAGCTCACTGGGACCGGGACAGGGAAACACCATATATTTT. It yields the protein CASSLGPGQGNTIYF.

This sequence joins TRBV7-2 and TRBJ2-6; D possibly corresponds to TRBD1 (6 bases). CDR1 and CDR2 from the germline V gene are SGHTA and FQGNSA. V shed 5 bases and J shed 4 bases, with 18 bases lying between them. The CDR3 has 17 amino acids. The CDR3 loop reads CASSGPQGFAGANVLTF. The CDR3 DNA is TGTGCCAGCAGCGGCCCACAGGGTTTCGCCGGGGCCAACGTCCTGACTTTC.

The V gene is TRBV7-9, the J gene TRBJ2-7; tentative D call: TRBD1 (6 bases). Deletions cut 7 bases from V and 0 bases from J, with 13 bases between. Germline values: CDR1 SEHNR, CDR2 FQNEAQ (reference sequence). This CDR3 is built from 14 residues. As DNA, the CDR3 is TGTGCCAGCACTCAAACAGGGAGCTCCTACGAGCAGTACTTC. Protein: CASTQTGSSYEQYF.

V is TRBV30 and J is TRBJ2-7; D might be TRBD2 (6 bases). This CDR3 is built from 14 residues. V was clipped by 2 bases and J by 0 bases, with 11 bases between them. Germline V gene sequence: CDR1 GTSNPN, CDR2 SVGIG (reference sequence). The DNA of the CDR3 is TGTGCCTGGAGTTTCGGAGGGGACTCCTACGAGCAGTACTTC. Encoded protein: CAWSFGGDSYEQYF.

The V and J genes are TRBV11-3 and TRBJ2-2; 11 bases fit TRBD1. The CDR3 is made up of 14 amino acids. The junction had 4 bases not matched to a gene; V was cut back by 5 bases and J by 8 bases. Germline CDR1 is SGHNT and CDR2 is YENEEA. This CDR3 is CASSRGQGAGELFF. The CDR3 coding sequence is TGTGCCAGCAGCCGAGGACAGGGGGCTGGGGAGCTGTTTTTT.

This clone was seen only once. The rearrangement links TRBV30 to TRBJ2-7; 7 positions agree with TRBD2. The CDR3 length is 12 residues. V lost 7 bases and J lost 2; bases outside the gene matches: 5. Germline V gives CDR1 GTSNPN, CDR2 SVGIG (reference sequence). The CDR3 protein is CALNLAAYEQYF. The CDR3 DNA reads as TGTGCCTTGAACCTAGCGGCCTACGAGCAGTACTTC.

About this clone itself: Different DNA sequences within this sample yield the same CDR3. The chain is built from TRBV18 and TRBJ2-5; D not certain. Germline V gene sequence: CDR1 KGHSH, CDR2 LQKENI. This CDR3 has 12 residues. The V end lost 3 bases, the J end lost 1 base, and 3 bases lay between the germline ends. This CDR3 reads CASSPSQETQYF. DNA of the CDR3: TGTGCCAGCTCACCGAGCCAAGAGACCCAGTACTTC.

This chain connects TRBV12-5 to TRBJ2-3; D not resolved. CDR3 length: 14 amino acids. In germline, CDR1 is LGHNT, CDR2 FRNRAP. Trimming shortened V by 0 bases and J by 8 bases, and 12 bases separated the two germline ends. DNA of the CDR3: TGTGCTAGTGGTTTGGTATCGGGTGTATCTACGCAGTATTTT. Amino acids: CASGLVSGVSTQYF.

V gene TRBV7-3 combines with J gene TRBJ2-1; no reliable D call. V lost 4 bases to trimming and J lost 8 bases, with 12 bases between them. The germline CDR1 and CDR2 sequences are SGHTA and FQGTGA. The CDR3 length is 13 residues. The CDR3 here is CASSYLSLHEQFF. The CDR3 nucleotides are TGTGCCAGCAGCTACTTGAGTCTGCATGAGCAGTTCTTC. Supplemented by reference TRBV7-3 and TRBJ2-1, the full variable domain reads GAGVSQTPSNKVTEKGKYVELRCDPISGHTALYWYRQSLGQGPEFLIYFQGTGAADDSGLPNDRFFAVRPEGSVSTLKIQRTERGDSAVYLCASSYLSLHEQFFGPGTRLTVL.

On this clone: With a much larger clone just one base away, this may be a read error. V usage is TRBV7-6 and J usage is TRBJ1-1; D is unclear. Trimming stripped 3 bases from V and 4 bases from J, with 3 bases between. The CDR3 has 11 residues. In germline, CDR1 is SGHVS, CDR2 FNYEAQ. CDR3 protein: CASSLATEAFF. The CDR3 DNA reads TGTGCCAGCAGCTTGGCCACTGAAGCTTTCTTT.

This sequence joins TRBV15 and TRBJ2-3; 7 bases match TRBD2. The V segment lost 11 bases and the J segment 6 bases; nucleotides outside the gene matches: 17. The CDR3 has 15 amino acids. Germline CDR1 and CDR2: LNHNV and YYDKDF (reference sequence). CDR3 sequence: CASPPGGTIHDTQYF. The CDR3 DNA follows: TGTGCCTCCCCACCCGGAGGGACTATCCATGATACGCAGTATTTT.

The chain employs TRBV7-9 and TRBJ2-7, with 10 bases identical to TRBD2. V trimming: 2 bases; J trimming: 7 bases; junction bases outside the gene matches: 8. CDR1 and CDR2 (germline): SEHNR, FQNEAQ (reference sequence). This CDR3 spans 15 amino acids. The CDR3 region is CASSLSLAGAGEQYF. CDR3 DNA sequence: TGTGCCAGCAGCTTATCCCTAGCGGGAGCGGGAGAGCAGTACTTC. Full variable domain (outside the CDR3, taken from reference TRBV7-9 and TRBJ2-7): DTGVSQNPRHKITKRGQNVTFRCDPISEHNRLYWYRQTLGQGPEFLTYFQNEAQLEKSRLLSDRFSAERPKGSFSTLEIQRTEQGDSAMYLCASSLSLAGAGEQYFGPGTRLTVT.

The V and J genes are TRBV7-9 and TRBJ2-7; 9 bases align to TRBD1. Germline assignment: CDR1 SEHNR and CDR2 FQNEAQ (reference sequence). This CDR3 has 15 residues. V dropped 1 base and J dropped 2; count of bases not matched to a gene: 3. The CDR3 region has the DNA TGTGCCAGCAGCTTAGTGGGACAGGGCACCTACGAGCAGTACTTC. It specifies CASSLVGQGTYEQYF.

The chain is built from TRBV19 and TRBJ1-2; TRBD1 matches at 11 bases. CDR1 is LNHDA and CDR2 is SQIVND in the germline V gene (reference sequence). After removal of 3 bases from V and 8 bases from J, the junction contained 2 bases not matched to a gene. CDR3 length: 13 amino acids. CDR3 sequence reads: CASSIGQGAGYTF. CDR3 sequence (DNA): TGTGCCAGTAGTATCGGACAGGGGGCAGGCTACACCTTC. The full variable domain, completed using reference TRBV19 and TRBJ1-2, is DGGITQSPKYLFRKEGQNVTLSCEQNLNHDAMYWYRQDPGQGLRLIYYSQIVNDFQKGDIAEGYSVSREKKESFPLTVTSAQKNPTAFYLCASSIGQGAGYTFGSGTRLTVV.

The chain links TRBV27 to TRBJ1-2; 7 bases align to TRBD1. Germline CDR1 is MNHEY and CDR2 is SMNVEV (reference sequence). This CDR3 has 13 amino acids. Unmatched junction bases numbered 6, after V lost 3 bases and J lost 8 bases. CDR3 DNA sequence: TGTGCCAGCAGTTTCGACAGGGCGGGCGGCTACACCTTC. Amino acids: CASSFDRAGGYTF.

The gene calls are TRBV3-1 (or the pseudogene TRBV3-2) and TRBJ2-5; 9 nucleotides align to TRBD2. The germline V gene encodes CDR1 LGHDT and CDR2 YNNKEL (reference sequence). After removal of 1 base from V and 4 bases from J, the junction contained 1 base not matched to a gene. This CDR3 contains 14 residues. The CDR3 protein is CASSQVSGRETQYF. CDR3 nucleotide sequence: TGTGCCAGCAGCCAAGTTAGCGGGAGAGAGACCCAGTACTTC.

This clone showed up just once. The V call is TRBV7-2, the J call TRBJ2-6; 7 bases map to TRBD1. The CDR3 runs to 15 residues. From germline, CDR1 is SGHTA and CDR2 FQGNSA. V was clipped by 5 bases and J by 0 bases; unmatched bases: 1. Here the CDR3 DNA reads TGTGCCAGCAGCCGGGACAGCTCTGGGGCCAACGTCCTGACTTTC. Residues: CASSRDSSGANVLTF.

The chain is built from TRBV4-3 and TRBJ1-2, with D hard to call. CDR3 length equals 15 residues. Per the germline V gene, CDR1 is LGHNA and CDR2 is YSLEER. Trimming left V 0 bases short and J 2 bases short, with 10 bases between. The CDR3 DNA follows: TGCGCCAGCAGCCAAGATCCCAGGTCCAACTATGGCTACACCTTC. Its protein product is CASSQDPRSNYGYTF.

The chain carries TRBV28 and TRBJ1-1, with D unclear. The CDR3 is made up of 15 amino acids. Per the germline V gene, CDR1 is MDHEN and CDR2 is SYDVKM. Trimming shortened V by 5 bases and J by 0 bases, and 13 bases separated the two germline ends. The CDR3 reads CASSGRGSLNTEAFF. The CDR3 DNA sequence: TGTGCCAGCAGTGGCCGGGGATCCCTGAACACTGAAGCTTTCTTT.

This chain joins TRBV5-1 and TRBJ2-7; 13 bases map to TRBD2. Germline values: CDR1 SGHRS, CDR2 YFSETQ. This CDR3 has 16 residues. V shed 4 bases and J 4 bases; nucleotides not matched to a gene: 8. The CDR3 region has the DNA TGCGCCAGCAGCACCGGACTAGCGGGAGAACGTTACGAGCAGTACTTC. It yields the protein CASSTGLAGERYEQYF.

The CDR3: CASSGRGGAEQFF. CDR3 coding DNA: TGTGCCAGCAGCGGCAGAGGCGGGGCTGAGCAGTTCTTC. The chain links TRBV11-3 to TRBJ2-1; possible D gene TRBD2, 6 bases. CDR1 is SGHNT, CDR2 YENEEA, per germline. The CDR3 spans 13 residues. V lost 5 bases, J lost 9 bases, and 14 bases lay in between.